The 10 T cell receptor beta chains below come from one sample, sequenced in a study of blood T cell repertoires in COVID-19. Repertoires were generated with immunoSEQ multiplex PCR, while TCRdb's copy carries only in-frame clones and drops some. The table records over 95,000 clones, more than 70% of them present only once. The sequenced material came from peripheral blood. Every receptor here comes from a woman aged 60-75 years with COVID-19, enrolled during active disease.

This chain joins TRBV18 and TRBJ2-4; 8 bases are shared with TRBD1. Germline V gives CDR1 KGHSH, CDR2 LQKENI. J lost 0 bases, V lost 6 bases, and 7 bases had no gene match. The CDR3 is 16 amino acids. The CDR3 is CASSPPGGLAKNIQYF. The CDR3 nucleotides are TGTGCCAGCTCCCCCCCAGGGGGCCTAGCCAAAAACATTCAGTACTTC.

The chain couples TRBV14 to TRBJ2-1; D is uncertain. Trimming stripped 6 bases from V and 11 bases from J, with 17 bases between. The CDR3 length is 13 residues. Germline loops: CDR1 SGHDN, CDR2 FVKESK. Here the CDR3 DNA reads TGTGCCAGCAGTATGAACGCCCTGGAGCAGCAGTTCTTC. This codes for CASSMNALEQQFF.

J is TRBJ2-1 and V is TRBV5-6; D gene unclear. CDR3 size: 16 residues. Trimming removed 4 bases from V and 3 bases from J, with 17 bases in between. Per the germline V gene, CDR1 is SGHDT and CDR2 is YYEEEE. The CDR3 coding sequence is TGTGCCAGCAGCCCGCCCCTCACAGAAAACTACAATGAGCAGTTCTTC. Protein sequence: CASSPPLTENYNEQFF.

The V gene is TRBV11-2, the J gene TRBJ2-7, with 12 bases identical to TRBD1. Germline trimming cut 1 base from V and 4 bases from J; bases unmatched to any gene: 5. The CDR3 spans 16 residues. Germline V gives CDR1 SGHAT, CDR2 FQNNGV. CDR3: CASSLAAGQGAYEQYF. CDR3 nucleotides: TGTGCCAGCAGCTTAGCGGCGGGACAGGGGGCTTACGAGCAGTACTTC. Looking up the rest from reference TRBV11-2 and TRBJ2-7 gives the full variable domain: EAGVAQSPRYKIIEKRQSVAFWCNPISGHATLYWYQQILGQGPKLLIQFQNNGVVDDSQLPKDRFSAERLKGVDSTLKIQPAKLEDSAVYLCASSLAAGQGAYEQYFGPGTRLTVT.

The chain combines TRBV4-2 with TRBJ1-1; 7 nucleotides agree with TRBD1. Per germline, CDR1 LGHNA and CDR2 YNFKEQ. The CDR3 contains 13 residues. J gave up 8 bases and V 3 bases, and 6 bases lay outside the gene matches. CDR3 protein: CASSHDGQDEAFF. The CDR3, as DNA: TGTGCCAGCAGCCATGATGGACAGGACGAAGCTTTCTTT.

The rearrangement uses TRBV14 and TRBJ2-5; maybe TRBD2 (7 bases). CDR1 is SGHDN, CDR2 FVKESK, per germline. The CDR3 loop spans 14 amino acids. Trimming removed 3 bases from V and 9 bases from J, with 17 bases in between. For the CDR3, the DNA is TGTGCCAGCAGCCACAGGGGAGGGGTCGGAGCCCAGTACTTC. Protein sequence: CASSHRGGVGAQYF.

The V and J genes are TRBV30 and TRBJ1-4, with 9 bases aligning to TRBD1. Germline values: CDR1 GTSNPN, CDR2 SVGIG (reference sequence). The CDR3 is 14 residues long. After removal of 4 bases from V and 8 bases from J, the junction contained 8 bases not matched to a gene. The CDR3 nucleotides read TGTGCCTGGACCTTGGGACAGGGTGACGAAAAACTGTTTTTT. It encodes CAWTLGQGDEKLFF. Supplemented by reference TRBV30 and TRBJ1-4, the full variable domain reads SQTIHQWPATLVQPVGSPLSLECTVEGTSNPNLYWYRQAAGRGLQLLFYSVGIGQISSEVPQNLSASRPQDRQFILSSKKLLLSDSGFYLCAWTLGQGDEKLFFGSGTQLSVL.

The V and J genes are TRBV18 and TRBJ1-5; perhaps TRBD1 as D (5 bases). CDR1 is KGHSH, CDR2 LQKENI, per germline. The length of the CDR3 is 14 residues. Deletions cut 0 bases from V and 12 bases from J, with 15 bases between. The CDR3 here is CASSPPAGGTDQHF. The CDR3 DNA follows: TGTGCCAGCTCACCACCGGCGGGAGGGACGGACCAGCATTTT.

The chain carries TRBV5-1 and TRBJ1-1; D remains unclear. V was trimmed by 0 bases and J by 3 bases, leaving 12 bases between them. The CDR3 consists of 15 residues. CDR1 and CDR2 from the germline V gene are SGHRS and YFSETQ. The CDR3 sequence: CASSLAVGVDTEAFF. DNA for the CDR3: TGCGCCAGCAGCTTGGCCGTCGGGGTAGACACTGAAGCTTTCTTT.

The genes are TRBV6-5 and TRBJ1-1, with 9 bases aligning to TRBD1. The CDR3 extends over 15 amino acids. Germline CDR1 reads MNHEY; CDR2 reads SVGAGI. V lost 0 bases to trimming and J lost 5 bases; unmatched junction nucleotides: 4. CDR3 in DNA: TGTGCCAGCAGTTACTCGACAGGGGGATTGACTGAAGCTTTCTTT. Amino acids: CASSYSTGGLTEAFF.